The subject of this entry is one TCR beta chain. Source study methods: Nucleated cell counts were estimated from reference gene primer amplification. Profiling relied on immunoSEQ multiplex PCR, and the TCRdb table lists in-frame clones only, not all of them. Clone size and the V and J calls come from that table; the DNA yielded D and trimming. The sample gives 30,000 to 45,000 clones, around 85% of which show up once; about 15% is in the top ten. Germline V lookup: CDR1 MNHEY, CDR2 SMNVEV (reference sequence). Trimming left V 6 bases short and J 3 bases short, with 11 bases between. This CDR3 has 13 amino acids. This sample stems from a study of blood T cell repertoires in COVID-19.

This receptor was taken from a human donor in a cohort sampled during active COVID-19. The V and J genes are TRBV27 and TRBJ1-2; no reliable D call. The material sequenced was peripheral blood. The CDR3 protein is CASRLSRDYGYTF. DNA for the CDR3: TGTGCCAGCAGACTGTCTAGAGACTATGGCTACACCTTC.